Below are 13 T cell receptor beta chains sequenced from a single sample in a study of shared clonotypes between healthy human individuals. Terminally differentiated effector memory CD45RA+ cells were left out of the naive CD8 fraction, which was CD45RO-negative and positively selected for CCR7. Clones were sequenced by immunoSEQ multiplex PCR, and TCRdb holds only the in-frame ones, with some missing. The sample holds 550,000 to 650,000 clones, approximately 96% seen once. The sample comprised naive CD8+ T cells sorted from blood. The origin of the receptors is a young woman in good health.

This chain joins TRBV18 and TRBJ2-4; no definite D call. The CDR3 totals 14 residues. Germline V gives CDR1 KGHSH, CDR2 LQKENI. Trimming shortened V by 3 bases and J by 5 bases, and 11 bases separated the two germline ends. CDR3 DNA sequence: TGTGCCAGCTCACCTGCTTTTGGGGAAAACATTCAGTACTTC. Protein sequence: CASSPAFGENIQYF.

V usage is TRBV18 and J usage is TRBJ2-2; 7 nucleotides align to TRBD1. The V segment lost 5 bases and the J segment 7 bases; nucleotides outside the gene matches: 10. CDR3 length: 15 residues. Germline values: CDR1 KGHSH, CDR2 LQKENI. The CDR3 coding sequence is TGTGCCAGCTCAGCACGGGACAGCTACAACGGGGAGCTGTTTTTT. Translated: CASSARDSYNGELFF.

The rearrangement uses TRBV25-1 and TRBJ2-7; D gene uncertain. Germline CDR1 reads MGHDK; CDR2 reads SYGVNS. This CDR3 spans 13 amino acids. Trimming took off 5 bases at V and 2 bases at J, with 10 bases between the two ends. The CDR3: CASSTIKPYEQYF. For the CDR3, the DNA is TGTGCCAGCAGTACTATAAAGCCCTACGAGCAGTACTTC.

The rearrangement links TRBV7-6 to TRBJ2-1, with D perhaps TRBD1 or TRBD2 (6 bases each). With 2 bases removed from V and 4 bases from J, the gap between germline ends came to 12 bases. CDR1 is SGHVS and CDR2 is FNYEAQ in the germline V gene. CDR3 length: 15 amino acids. The CDR3 loop reads CASSLPGASYNEQFF. Here the CDR3 DNA reads TGTGCCAGCAGCTTACCGGGGGCTTCGTACAATGAGCAGTTCTTC. Full variable domain (remainder filled in from reference TRBV7-6 and TRBJ2-1): GAGVSQSPRYKVTKRGQDVALRCDPISGHVSLYWYRQALGQGPEFLTYFNYEAQQDKSGLPNDRFSAERPEGSISTLTIQRTEQRDSAMYRCASSLPGASYNEQFFGPGTRLTVL.

The genes are TRBV19 and TRBJ2-1, with 14 bases aligning to TRBD2. V was pared by 1 base and J by 10 bases, with 3 bases of the junction left unmatched. This CDR3 has 15 amino acids. Per germline, CDR1 LNHDA and CDR2 SQIVND (reference sequence). CDR3 coding DNA: TGTGCCAGTAGTATAGTGACTAGCGGGAGGGAAGAGCAGTTCTTC. This codes for CASSIVTSGREEQFF.

The rearrangement links TRBV27 to TRBJ2-1; TRBD2 is a possible D gene (6 bases). The V gene's germline CDR1 is MNHEY and CDR2 SMNVEV (reference sequence). The CDR3 covers 15 residues. Trimming took 7 bases from V and 2 from J, leaving 15 bases between them. The CDR3 loop is CASTQKPGAYNEQFF. Written as DNA, the CDR3 is TGTGCCAGCACCCAAAAACCGGGAGCCTACAATGAGCAGTTCTTC.

This chain connects TRBV28 to TRBJ1-2; 7 positions agree with TRBD1. V shed 6 bases and J 5 bases; nucleotides not matched to a gene: 9. This CDR3 is 14 amino acids long. Per germline, CDR1 MDHEN and CDR2 SYDVKM. The CDR3 spells CASRRQGGLYGYTF. The CDR3 DNA is TGTGCCAGCAGAAGACAGGGCGGACTATATGGCTACACCTTC.

This chain links TRBV7-8 with TRBJ1-1; possible D gene TRBD1, 6 bases. V lost 1 base, J lost 7 bases, and 25 bases lay in between. The CDR3 spans 18 residues. CDR1 and CDR2 from the germline V gene are SGHVS and FQNEAQ. This chain's CDR3 is CASSLGRSLGHPQGEAFF. Written as DNA, the CDR3 is TGTGCCAGCAGCTTAGGTCGGTCCCTTGGACATCCACAGGGTGAAGCTTTCTTT. Together with reference TRBV7-8 and TRBJ1-1, the CDR3 gives the full variable domain: GAGVSQSPRYKVAKRGQDVALRCDPISGHVSLFWYQQALGQGPEFLTYFQNEAQLDKSGLPSDRFFAERPEGSVSTLKIQRTQQEDSAVYLCASSLGRSLGHPQGEAFFGQGTRLTVV.

The chain employs TRBV5-6 and TRBJ2-1, with 7 bases aligning to TRBD2. Germline CDR1 and CDR2: SGHDT and YYEEEE. CDR3 length equals 14 residues. Germline trimming cut 2 bases from V and 4 bases from J; bases unmatched to any gene: 3. This chain's CDR3 is CASSFGTTYNEQFF. The CDR3 DNA is TGTGCCAGCAGCTTCGGGACTACTTACAATGAGCAGTTCTTC.

The chain employs TRBV7-9 and TRBJ2-1; possibly TRBD1 for D (5 bases). V was shortened by 0 bases and J by 6 bases, with 6 bases between the two germline ends. Germline CDR1 is SEHNR and CDR2 is FQNEAQ (reference sequence). The CDR3 has 13 residues. DNA for the CDR3: TGTGCCAGCAGCTTAGCGCAGGGCAATGAGCAGTTCTTC. It is translated as CASSLAQGNEQFF.

The chain combines TRBV6-1 with TRBJ1-5; D is unclear. Trimming shortened V by 6 bases and J by 3 bases, and 12 bases separated the two germline ends. CDR1 MNHNS and CDR2 SASEGT come from the germline V gene. The CDR3 spans 14 residues. The CDR3 DNA is TGTGCCAGCAGGACTGGAACCCCCAATCAGCCCCAGCATTTT. Translation: CASRTGTPNQPQHF.

This chain connects TRBV7-9 to TRBJ2-5, with TRBD2 matching over 11 bases. Near its end, the DNA agrees better with TRBJ2-7, so the J call may be wrong. Looked up from germline, CDR1 is SEHNR and CDR2 is FQNEAQ (reference sequence). This CDR3 has 16 amino acids. CDR3 region: CASTPSTSGSQYEQYF. CDR3 coding DNA: TGTGCCAGCACCCCCTCTACTAGCGGGAGTCAGTACGAGCAGTACTTC.

The chain links TRBV6-5 to TRBJ2-7; 9 bases are a match to TRBD1. Germline V gives CDR1 MNHEY, CDR2 SVGAGI. J lost 3 bases, V lost 0 bases, and 3 bases had no gene match. This CDR3 contains 15 residues. This chain's CDR3 is CASSYSGQGNYEQYF. The CDR3 DNA sequence: TGTGCCAGCAGTTACTCGGGACAGGGTAACTACGAGCAGTACTTC.